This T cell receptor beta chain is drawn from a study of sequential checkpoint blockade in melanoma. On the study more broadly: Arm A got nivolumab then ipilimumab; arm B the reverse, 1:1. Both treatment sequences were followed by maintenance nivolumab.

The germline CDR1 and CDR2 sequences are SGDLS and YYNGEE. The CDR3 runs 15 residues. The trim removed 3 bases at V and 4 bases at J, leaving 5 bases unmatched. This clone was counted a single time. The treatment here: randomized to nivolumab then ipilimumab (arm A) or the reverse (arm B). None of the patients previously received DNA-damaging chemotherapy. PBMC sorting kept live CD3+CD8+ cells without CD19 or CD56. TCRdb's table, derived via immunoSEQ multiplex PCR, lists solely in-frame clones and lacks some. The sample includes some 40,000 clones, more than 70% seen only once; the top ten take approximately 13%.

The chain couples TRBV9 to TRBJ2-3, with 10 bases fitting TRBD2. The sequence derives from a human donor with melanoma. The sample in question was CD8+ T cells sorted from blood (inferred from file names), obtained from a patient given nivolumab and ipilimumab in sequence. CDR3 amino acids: CASSESGRAPDTQYF. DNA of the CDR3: TGTGCCAGCAGCGAGAGCGGGAGGGCACCAGATACGCAGTATTTT.